This passage covers 9 T cell receptor beta chains from one sample sequenced in a study of long-term antiretroviral therapy in people with HIV. Version v3.0 of the immunoSEQ assay ran at survey level. This table comes from immunoSEQ multiplex PCR, and its TCRdb copy is limited to in-frame clones, with some not included. The data hold approximately 27,000 clones, with more than 80% observed a single time. Sample: unsorted PBMCs, taken roughly 5 years after starting antiretroviral therapy. These TCRs come from a woman aged 40 to 49 with HIV.

This clone is labeled as medium-sized. This chain connects TRBV30 to TRBJ2-7, with D hard to call. Germline V gene sequence: CDR1 GTSNPN, CDR2 SVGIG (reference sequence). V was shortened by 1 base and J by 6 bases, with 10 bases between the two germline ends. This CDR3 is 12 amino acids long. The CDR3 sequence: CAWSAHKGEQYF. The CDR3 coding sequence is TGTGCCTGGAGTGCACATAAAGGCGAGCAGTACTTC.

V gene TRBV6-4 combines with J gene TRBJ2-1; D unclear. The V and J ends lost 2 bases and 2 bases respectively, with 10 bases between them. The CDR3 spans 15 residues. From germline, CDR1 is MRHNA and CDR2 SNTAGT. CDR3 amino acids: CASSDDNKAYNEQFF. Here the CDR3 DNA reads TGTGCCAGCAGTGACGACAATAAGGCCTACAATGAGCAGTTCTTC.

The chain links TRBV2 to TRBJ2-7, with D tentatively TRBD1 (6 bases). V gave up 8 bases and J gave up 0 bases, with 14 bases separating them. This CDR3 spans 14 amino acids. Germline V gene data show CDR1 as SNHLY and CDR2 as FYNNEI. The CDR3 coding sequence is TGTGCCAGCGGTAGCAGGGGCTACTCCTACGAGCAGTACTTC. Its translation is CASGSRGYSYEQYF.

The chain employs TRBV5-4 and TRBJ1-4; D perhaps matches TRBD1 (5 bases). CDR3 length: 14 amino acids. Trimming left V 4 bases short and J 8 bases short, with 15 bases between. The germline V gene has CDR1 SGHNT and CDR2 YYREEE (reference sequence). CDR3 in amino acids: CASSPGAAGEKLFF. CDR3 in DNA: TGTGCCAGCAGCCCCGGGGCCGCGGGGGAAAAACTGTTTTTT.

The chain recombines TRBV2 with TRBJ1-4; TRBD1 is a possible D gene (6 bases). Trimming removed 5 bases from V and 0 bases from J, with 10 bases in between. Germline CDR1 and CDR2: SNHLY and FYNNEI. The CDR3 runs 15 residues. CDR3 sequence: CASSTQGTTNEKLFF. The CDR3 DNA reads TGTGCCAGCAGTACGCAGGGGACAACTAATGAAAAACTGTTTTTT. Looking up the rest from reference TRBV2 and TRBJ1-4 gives the full variable domain: EPEVTQTPSHQVTQMGQEVILRCVPISNHLYFYWYRQILGQKVEFLVSFYNNEISEKSEIFDDQFSVERPDGSNFTLKIRSTKLEDSAMYFCASSTQGTTNEKLFFGSGTQLSVL.

The J gene is TRBJ2-7, the V gene TRBV11-2, with 8 bases fitting TRBD1. The trim removed 1 base at V and 3 bases at J, leaving 5 bases unmatched. Germline CDR1 and CDR2: SGHAT and FQNNGV. CDR3 size: 15 residues. This chain's CDR3 is CASSLGATGGYEQYF. The DNA of the CDR3 is TGTGCCAGCAGCTTAGGAGCCACAGGGGGCTACGAGCAGTACTTC.

J is TRBJ1-1 and V is TRBV5-6; D not certain. Trimming left V 4 bases short and J 3 bases short, with 13 bases between. The CDR3 extends over 14 amino acids. Germline V gene data show CDR1 as SGHDT and CDR2 as YYEEEE. In DNA, the CDR3 is TGTGCCAGCAGCGGCGCTGCCGAGTACACTGAAGCTTTCTTT. This encodes CASSGAAEYTEAFF. Supplemented by reference TRBV5-6 and TRBJ1-1, the full variable domain reads DAGVTQSPTHLIKTRGQQVTLRCSPKSGHDTVSWYQQALGQGPQFIFQYYEEEERQRGNFPDRFSGHQFPNYSSELNVNALLLGDSALYLCASSGAAEYTEAFFGQGTRLTVV.

The genes are TRBV5-1 and TRBJ1-1; tentatively, D is TRBD1 (6 bases). CDR3 length equals 15 residues. Germline assignment: CDR1 SGHRS and CDR2 YFSETQ. Deletions cut 3 bases from V and 3 bases from J, with 15 bases between. The CDR3 spells CASSSLDRTYTEAFF. In nucleotides, the CDR3 is TGCGCCAGCAGCTCATTGGACAGAACCTACACTGAAGCTTTCTTT.

In DNA form, the CDR3 reads TGCGCCAGCAGTGACCTGGGACAGGGAAGAGGTCAGCCCCAGCATTTT. This codes for CASSDLGQGRGQPQHF. The chain has TRBV10-1 and TRBJ1-5, with 9 bases matching TRBD1. There are 16 residues in the CDR3. Germline V gene data show CDR1 as WNHNN and CDR2 as SYGVQD (reference sequence). V lost 3 bases, J lost 6 bases, and 9 bases stayed unmatched.